The sequence of this T cell receptor beta chain was determined in a study of blood T cell repertoires in COVID-19. In the original analysis: Nucleated cell counts were estimated from reference gene primer amplification. Method: immunoSEQ multiplex PCR; TCRdb's copy keeps in-frame clones and lacks some. The D gene and trimming were derived from the DNA, and the V and J assignments and clone size from that table. The table lists about 180,000 clones, around 89% of them singletons. This clone was picked up a small number of times. Germline trimming cut 5 bases from V and 3 bases from J; bases unmatched to any gene: 8. The germline CDR1 and CDR2 sequences are SEHNR and FQNEAQ (reference sequence). This CDR3 region has 15 residues.

The V gene is TRBV7-9, the J gene TRBJ1-2; 8 nucleotides match TRBD1. The clonotype originates from a man younger than 35 who had recovered from COVID-19. The material sequenced was peripheral blood. CDR3 DNA sequence: TGTGCCAGCAGCCTCGGAGCAGGGGGCGACTATGGCTACACCTTC. Its translation: CASSLGAGGDYGYTF.